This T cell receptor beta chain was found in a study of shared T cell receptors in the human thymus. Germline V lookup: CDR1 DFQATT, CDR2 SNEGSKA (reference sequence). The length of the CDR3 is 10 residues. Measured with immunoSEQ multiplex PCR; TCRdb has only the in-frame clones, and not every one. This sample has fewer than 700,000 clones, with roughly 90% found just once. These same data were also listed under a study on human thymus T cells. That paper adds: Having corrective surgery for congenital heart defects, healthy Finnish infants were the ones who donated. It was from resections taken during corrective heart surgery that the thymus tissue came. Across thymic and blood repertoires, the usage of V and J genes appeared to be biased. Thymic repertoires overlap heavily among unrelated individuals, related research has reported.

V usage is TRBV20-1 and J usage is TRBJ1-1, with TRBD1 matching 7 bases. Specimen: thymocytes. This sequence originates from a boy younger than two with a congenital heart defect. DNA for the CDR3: TGCAGGGACAGGTCCTCTGAAGCTTTCTTT. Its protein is CRDRSSEAFF.